This T cell receptor beta chain was profiled in a study of regulatory T cells in long-lasting Graves disease. Study background: Patients newly diagnosed with Graves' had been on antithyroid drugs for under 3 months.

This CDR3 has 15 amino acids. J lost 1 base, V lost 4 bases, and 5 bases had no gene match. The germline V gene encodes CDR1 LGHDT and CDR2 YNNKEL (reference sequence). This clonotype was seen at least ten times. Its antigen is as yet unknown. Study observations and caveats: Newly diagnosed Graves' patients exceeded persistent ones in TCR diversity. Clonotypes that were public and shared totalled a few thousand in persistent patients versus 966 in new patients.

CDR3-region Arm-PCR and iRepertoire HTBI primers produced the TCR beta libraries. Each CDR3 protein is one row after TCRdb ran MiXCR on the multiplex PCR reads. The sample has 450,000 to 650,000 distinct CDR3 sequences; about 16% are singletons. Time point given: newly diagnosed GD, antithyroid drugs for less than 3 months. The authors made the TCR library using RNA they extracted from PBMCs. Patients with Graves' disease were diagnosed by American Thyroid Association guidelines. The sample also formed part of further work on T cells in Graves' hyperthyroidism and ophthalmopathy.

Sequences were derived from peripheral blood mononuclear cells (PBMCs), sampled at new diagnosis, from a patient treated with antithyroid drugs. The receptor was derived from a woman aged 35-65 years with Graves disease. The J gene is TRBJ1-1, the V gene TRBV3-1; 8 bases map to TRBD1. CDR3 coding DNA: TGTGCCAGCAGCCCCCAGGGGGCCGGGAACACTGAAGCTTTCTTT. Translating gives CASSPQGAGNTEAFF.